This TCR beta chain was sequenced in a study of blood T cells in healthy people across ages. Across the study: About one barcoded beta molecule was captured per two T cells (by template switching). Whole-study results and caveats: Strong correlation linked observed beta diversity and percent naive T cells. Roughly linear declines in TCR beta diversity per million T cells occurred with age.

As concerns this clonotype: Its antigen is currently unknown. Being one base from a much bigger clone, this may be a read error.

A sample-barcoded 5' primer and a J-beta primer mix were used in a second PCR of roughly 7 to 11 cycles. TCRdb re-derived calls from the 5' RACE reads in MiXCR, one entry per CDR3 protein. The sample records about 730,000 distinct CDR3 sequences, about 42% being singletons. The source material was blood. The sequence was collected from a woman aged 55-75 years in good health.

The CDR3 is CASSVWLQETQFF. The CDR3 DNA sequence: TGCGCCAGCAGCGTCTGGCTGCAAGAGACCCAGTTCTTC. The chain uses TRBV5-1 and TRBJ2-5; no definite D call. The J call is in doubt because the DNA end fits TRBJ2-1 better. In germline, CDR1 is SGHRS, CDR2 YFSETQ. The CDR3 totals 13 residues.